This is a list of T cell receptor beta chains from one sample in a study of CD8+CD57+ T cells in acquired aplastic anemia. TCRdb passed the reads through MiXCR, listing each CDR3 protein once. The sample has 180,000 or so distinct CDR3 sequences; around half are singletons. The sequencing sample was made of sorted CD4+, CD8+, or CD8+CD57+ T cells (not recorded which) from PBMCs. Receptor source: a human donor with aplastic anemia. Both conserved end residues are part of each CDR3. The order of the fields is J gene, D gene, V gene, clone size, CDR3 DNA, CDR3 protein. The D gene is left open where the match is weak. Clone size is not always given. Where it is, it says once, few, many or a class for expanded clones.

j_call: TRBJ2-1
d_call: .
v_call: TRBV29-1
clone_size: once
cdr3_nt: TGCAGCGTTGAAGGGGGAGTGACGGGCTCCTACAATGAGCAGTTCTTC
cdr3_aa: CSVEGGVTGSYNEQFF

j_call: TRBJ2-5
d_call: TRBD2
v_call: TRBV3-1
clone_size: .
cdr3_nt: TGTGCCAGCAGCCCGGCTAGCGGGGGACAAGAGACCCAGTACTTC
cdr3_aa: CASSPASGGQETQYF

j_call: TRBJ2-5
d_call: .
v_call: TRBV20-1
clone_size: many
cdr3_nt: TGCAGTGCTAGACCCTACGTTTGGGCAGAGACCCAGTACTTC
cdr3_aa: CSARPYVWAETQYF

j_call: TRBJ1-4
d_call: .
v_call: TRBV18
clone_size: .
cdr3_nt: TGTGCCAGCTCACCAAGTCAGACTAATGAAAAACTGTTTTTT
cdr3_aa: CASSPSQTNEKLFF

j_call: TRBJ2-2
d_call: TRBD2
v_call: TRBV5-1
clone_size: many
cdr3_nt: TGCGCCAGCAGCAAACTAGCGGGGGCGAACACCGGGGAGCTGTTTTTT
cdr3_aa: CASSKLAGANTGELFF

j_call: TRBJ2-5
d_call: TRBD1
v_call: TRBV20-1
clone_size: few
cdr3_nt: TGCAGTGCCCCCGACAGGGGGGATGGGGGCTCGTACTTC
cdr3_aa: CSAPDRGDGGSYF

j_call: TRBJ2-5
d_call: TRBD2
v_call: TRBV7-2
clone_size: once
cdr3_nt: TGTGCCAGCAGGACTAGCGGGTTAGAGACCCAGTACTTC
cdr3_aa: CASRTSGLETQYF

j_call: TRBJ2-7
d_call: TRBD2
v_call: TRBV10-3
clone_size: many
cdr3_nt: TGTGCCATCAGGGGACTAGCGGAATCCTACGAGCAGTACTTC
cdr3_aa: CAIRGLAESYEQYF

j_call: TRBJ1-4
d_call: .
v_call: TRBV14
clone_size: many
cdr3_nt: TGTGCCAGCAGCCAAGGGGAAACAACTAATGAAAAACTGTTTTTT
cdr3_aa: CASSQGETTNEKLFF

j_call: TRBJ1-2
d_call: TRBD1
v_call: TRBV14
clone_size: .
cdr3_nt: TGTGCCAGCAGCCATCGGGACAGACTTTCCTATGGCTACACCTTC
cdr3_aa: CASSHRDRLSYGYTF

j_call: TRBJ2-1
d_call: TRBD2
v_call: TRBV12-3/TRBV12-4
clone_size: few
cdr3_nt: TGTGCCAGCAGAACATCAGGACTAGCGGGGGCGAACTCCTACAATGAGCAGTTCTTC
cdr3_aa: CASRTSGLAGANSYNEQFF

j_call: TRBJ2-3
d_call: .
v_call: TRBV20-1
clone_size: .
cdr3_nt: TGCAGTGCGGAGGGGAGGACGACAGATACGCAGTATTTT
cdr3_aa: CSAEGRTTDTQYF

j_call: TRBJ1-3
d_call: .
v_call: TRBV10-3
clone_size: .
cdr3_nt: TGTGCCATCAGTGAGTCTACAGGGGGAAACACCATATATTTT
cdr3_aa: CAISESTGGNTIYF

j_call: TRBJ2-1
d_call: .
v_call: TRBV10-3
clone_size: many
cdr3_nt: TGTGCCATCAGCTCCACAGGGAGCTCCTACAATGAGCAGTTCTTC
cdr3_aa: CAISSTGSSYNEQFF

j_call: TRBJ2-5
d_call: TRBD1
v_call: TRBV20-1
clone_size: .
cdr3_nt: TGCAGTGCCGGGATATATCGACAGGGTATAACCCAGTACTTC
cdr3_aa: CSAGIYRQGITQYF

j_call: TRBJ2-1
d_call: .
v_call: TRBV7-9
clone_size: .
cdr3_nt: TGTGCCGCCCTTGTAGGGAACAATGAGCAGTTCTTC
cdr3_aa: CAALVGNNEQFF

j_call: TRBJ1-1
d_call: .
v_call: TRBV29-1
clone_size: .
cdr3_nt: TGCAGCGGGGAGTGGGGGCGGGACACTGAAGCTTTCTTT
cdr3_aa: CSGEWGRDTEAFF

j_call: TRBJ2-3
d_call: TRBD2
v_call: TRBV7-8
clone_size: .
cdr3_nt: TGTGCCAGCAGCCTCCTAGCGGGGGCGGGAGATACGCAGTATTTT
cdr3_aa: CASSLLAGAGDTQYF

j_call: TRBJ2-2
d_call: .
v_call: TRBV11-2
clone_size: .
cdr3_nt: TGTGCCAGCAGCTTAATGTCAGGGGATTACGGCGGGGAGCTGTTTTTT
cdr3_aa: CASSLMSGDYGGELFF

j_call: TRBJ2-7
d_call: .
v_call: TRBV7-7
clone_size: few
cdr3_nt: TGTGCTAGCAGCTCCGACGGAACCTACGAGCAGTACTTC
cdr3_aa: CASSSDGTYEQYF

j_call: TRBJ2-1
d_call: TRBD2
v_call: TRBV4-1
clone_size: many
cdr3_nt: TGCGCCAGCAGCCAAGGCGGGGGGTTCAATGAGCAGTTCTTC
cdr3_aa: CASSQGGGFNEQFF

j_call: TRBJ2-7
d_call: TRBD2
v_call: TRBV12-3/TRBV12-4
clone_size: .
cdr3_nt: TGTGCCAGGCGGGGGAGCTACGAGCAGTACTTC
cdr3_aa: CARRGSYEQYF

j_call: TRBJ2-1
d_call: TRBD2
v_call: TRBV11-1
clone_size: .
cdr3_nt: TGTGCCAGCAGCTTTTCCCCCGGGACTAGCGGGGGGGTAGACAATGAGCAGTTCTTC
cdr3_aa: CASSFSPGTSGGVDNEQFF

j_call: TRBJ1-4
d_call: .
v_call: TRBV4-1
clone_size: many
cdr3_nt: TGCGCCAGCAGCCGGGGGACGTTCGGTAATGAAAAACTGTTTTTT
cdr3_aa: CASSRGTFGNEKLFF

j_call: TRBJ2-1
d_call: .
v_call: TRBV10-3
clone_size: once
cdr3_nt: TGTGCCATCAGTGACAAGGGCAATGAGCAGTTCTTC
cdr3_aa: CAISDKGNEQFF

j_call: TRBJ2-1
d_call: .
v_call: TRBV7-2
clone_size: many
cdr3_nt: TGTGCCAGCAGCTTCAGGCTTCCCTCCAATGAGCAGTTCTTC
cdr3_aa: CASSFRLPSNEQFF

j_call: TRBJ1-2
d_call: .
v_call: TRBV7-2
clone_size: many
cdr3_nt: TGTGCCAGCAGCTTAGCCGGGGGCGACAGGACGGGAGGCTACACCTTC
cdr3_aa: CASSLAGGDRTGGYTF